The 31 T cell receptor beta chains below come from one sample, sequenced in a study of T-cell reconstitution after alpha-beta-depleted transplantation in children. Unique molecular identifiers tagged the TCRbeta library. In TCRdb, the PCR reads were re-called with MiXCR into one record per CDR3 protein. The sample lists about 240,000 distinct CDR3 sequences, around 25% occurring once. The sample consisted of PBMCs, taken before TCRalphabeta/CD19-depleted stem cell transplant. These receptors were obtained from a girl aged 2 to 9 with Fanconi anemia, due to receive a stem cell transplant.

The rearrangement links TRBV28 to TRBJ2-2; 10 nucleotides line up with TRBD1. Germline values: CDR1 MDHEN, CDR2 SYDVKM. This CDR3 comprises 15 residues. Germline trimming cut 5 bases from V and 4 bases from J; bases unmatched to any gene: 4. CDR3 residues: CASSDRGPRTGELFF. CDR3 bases: TGTGCCAGCAGTGACAGGGGGCCTCGCACCGGGGAGCTGTTTTTT.

This clonotype was recorded many times. This rearrangement joins TRBV20-1 to TRBJ2-1; no definite D call. The CDR3 loop spans 12 amino acids. The germline CDR1 and CDR2 sequences are DFQATT and SNEGSKA (reference sequence). DNA of the CDR3: TGCACTACTGGAGATCTCTACAATGAGCAGTTCTTC. Translating gives CTTGDLYNEQFF.

This clonotype was seen only a few times. The chain carries TRBV7-6 and TRBJ2-5; TRBD1 might be the D (5 bases). Germline V lookup: CDR1 SGHVS, CDR2 FNYEAQ. The CDR3 has 13 residues. Trimming took off 3 bases at V and 9 bases at J, with 14 bases between the two ends. The CDR3 is CASSLAQVLPQYF. DNA of the CDR3: TGTGCCAGCAGCTTGGCACAGGTATTGCCCCAGTACTTC.

This clonotype was counted many times. The J gene is TRBJ2-3, the V gene TRBV6-4, with 8 bases lining up with TRBD2. J gave up 1 base and V 0 bases, and 0 bases lay outside the gene matches. CDR1 is MRHNA and CDR2 is SNTAGT in the germline V gene. The CDR3 is 15 amino acids. CDR3 in amino acids: CASSDSSGGTDTQYF. DNA for the CDR3: TGTGCCAGCAGTGACTCTAGCGGGGGCACAGATACGCAGTATTTT.

In this sample, this clonotype turned up many times. This rearrangement joins TRBV25-1 to TRBJ2-7; TRBD2 might be the D (7 bases). The CDR3 sequence is 16 residues long. V was shortened by 3 bases and J by 4 bases, with 19 bases between the two germline ends. Germline V gene data show CDR1 as MGHDK and CDR2 as SYGVNS. CDR3 nucleotides: TGTGCCAGCAGTGACCCGGAGGGGCGGGGGCCTTACGAGCAGTACTTC. Its protein is CASSDPEGRGPYEQYF.

This clonotype has only a few counts. V and J are TRBV20-1 and TRBJ2-3; D assignment may be TRBD1 or TRBD2 (5 bases each). The length of the CDR3 is 15 residues. Germline V gene sequence: CDR1 DFQATT, CDR2 SNEGSKA (reference sequence). V was cut by 5 bases and J by 7 bases, with 22 bases left in between. CDR3 protein: CSAGAGSVNPNTQYF. Here the CDR3 DNA reads TGCAGTGCTGGGGCCGGTAGCGTTAACCCAAATACGCAGTATTTT.

This chain joins TRBV20-1 and TRBJ2-7, with TRBD2 matching over 8 bases. CDR1 and CDR2 from the germline V gene are DFQATT and SNEGSKA (reference sequence). The trim removed 4 bases at V and 4 bases at J, leaving 6 bases unmatched. CDR3 length equals 13 residues. The CDR3 sequence: CSAITGLGYEQYF. DNA for the CDR3: TGCAGTGCTATAACGGGACTAGGGTACGAGCAGTACTTC.

This clonotype has a handful of counts. The rearrangement links TRBV29-1 to TRBJ2-1; 12 nucleotides align to TRBD2. The V gene's germline CDR1 is SQVTM and CDR2 ANQGSEA. This CDR3 is built from 15 residues. Trimming at V came to 3 bases and at J to 4 bases, leaving 4 bases not matched to a gene. The CDR3 DNA reads TGCAGCGTTGAGACTAGCGGGGGCTTATACAATGAGCAGTTCTTC. Protein sequence: CSVETSGGLYNEQFF.

This clonotype was seen at least ten times. The chain uses TRBV29-1 and TRBJ2-1; D is undetermined. This CDR3 region has 16 residues. The germline V gene has CDR1 SQVTM and CDR2 ANQGSEA. Deletions cut 1 base from V and 4 bases from J, with 17 bases between. CDR3 residues: CSVEGRTQTIYNEQFF. The DNA of the CDR3 is TGCAGCGTTGAAGGTAGAACTCAAACTATATACAATGAGCAGTTCTTC.

This clonotype was observed many times. V is TRBV15 and J is TRBJ2-5, with D unresolved. Trimming removed 7 bases at V and 4 bases at J, with 13 bases between. Germline lookup yields CDR1 LNHNV and CDR2 YYDKDF (reference sequence). This CDR3 region has 13 residues. CDR3 sequence (DNA): TGTGCCACCAAGAAGGGATTGTTAGAGACCCAGTACTTC. This encodes CATKKGLLETQYF.

This clonotype showed up many times. The V and J genes are TRBV4-2 and TRBJ2-5, with D possibly TRBD2 on 6 matching bases. This CDR3 has 14 amino acids. Per the germline V gene, CDR1 is LGHNA and CDR2 is YNFKEQ. With 4 bases removed from V and 5 bases from J, the gap between germline ends came to 14 bases. CDR3 nucleotides: TGTGCCAGCAGCCCAGAACCGGGGAGGGAGACCCAGTACTTC. It translates to CASSPEPGRETQYF.

This clonotype was detected a few times. The chain recombines TRBV29-1 with TRBJ2-1; possible D gene TRBD2, 6 bases. The germline gives CDR1 SQVTM, CDR2 ANQGSEA. The CDR3 consists of 12 residues. Trimming removed 4 bases from V and 6 bases from J, with 10 bases in between. The CDR3 protein is CSVVYGGNEQFF. Written as DNA, the CDR3 is TGCAGCGTTGTCTACGGGGGCAATGAGCAGTTCTTC.

The rearrangement links TRBV5-1 to TRBJ2-7, with D hard to call. The CDR3 runs to 13 residues. CDR1 SGHRS and CDR2 YFSETQ come from the germline V gene. Trimming left V 0 bases short and J 1 base short, with 5 bases between. The CDR3, as DNA: TGCGCCAGCAGCTTGGCCGCGTCCTACGAGCAGTACTTC. This translates into CASSLAASYEQYF. Combining the CDR3 with reference TRBV5-1 and TRBJ2-7 gives the whole variable domain KAGVTQTPRYLIKTRGQQVTLSCSPISGHRSVSWYQQTPGQGLQFLFEYFSETQRNKGNFPGRFSGRQFSNSRSEMNVSTLELGDSALYLCASSLAASYEQYFGPGTRLTVT.

This clonotype occurred many times. CDR3 protein: CSVAGRASGIGWAYEQYF. Here the CDR3 DNA reads TGCAGCGTTGCGGGTCGGGCTAGCGGGATAGGGTGGGCCTACGAGCAGTACTTC. The gene calls are TRBV29-1 and TRBJ2-7; 9 positions agree with TRBD2. The CDR3 runs to 18 residues. CDR1 is SQVTM and CDR2 is ANQGSEA in the germline V gene. With 4 bases clipped from V and 2 bases from J, the junction kept 18 bases outside the gene matches.

The V and J genes are TRBV20-1 and TRBJ1-1; 7 bases align to TRBD1. Germline CDR1 DFQATT, CDR2 SNEGSKA (reference sequence). The CDR3 contains 14 residues. V gave up 8 bases and J gave up 7 bases; unmatched junction bases: 16. The CDR3 protein is CSPLTVQGTDEAFF. The CDR3 coding sequence is TGCAGTCCATTAACCGTACAGGGGACGGATGAAGCTTTCTTT.

This clonotype was observed a few times. The chain carries TRBV6-1 and TRBJ2-7; 8 bases align to TRBD1. The CDR3 totals 15 residues. V gave up 2 bases and J gave up 2 bases; unmatched junction bases: 5. Germline CDR1 reads MNHNS; CDR2 reads SASEGT. The CDR3 sequence: CASSEQGAVTYEQYF. In DNA, the CDR3 is TGTGCCAGCAGTGAACAGGGGGCAGTGACCTACGAGCAGTACTTC.

This clonotype was seen a handful of times. The V gene is TRBV29-1, the J gene TRBJ1-1, with TRBD1 matching over 7 bases. From germline, CDR1 is SQVTM and CDR2 ANQGSEA. The CDR3 totals 14 residues. Trimming took 3 bases from V and 4 from J; bases not matched to a gene: 8. The CDR3 region has the DNA TGCAGCGTTGACCGTTACAGGGGCGGCACTGAAGCTTTCTTT. Translating it yields CSVDRYRGGTEAFF.

This clonotype was detected many times. J is TRBJ2-6 and V is TRBV20-1; a possible D gene is TRBD2 (6 bases). Germline V gives CDR1 DFQATT, CDR2 SNEGSKA (reference sequence). The CDR3 length is 17 residues. V was pared by 3 bases and J by 0 bases, with 15 bases between. As DNA, the CDR3 is TGCAGTGCTAGCCGCGCGGGACGCGGCTCTGGGGCCAACGTCCTGACTTTC. This codes for CSASRAGRGSGANVLTF.

This clonotype has more than one count but fewer than ten. The chain links TRBV27 to TRBJ2-1; 7 positions agree with TRBD2. The ends lost 5 bases at V and 2 bases at J; junction bases unmatched: 3. Germline CDR1 is MNHEY and CDR2 is SMNVEV (reference sequence). This CDR3 is 14 amino acids long. This chain's CDR3 is CASSLADTYNEQFF. The CDR3 DNA reads as TGTGCCAGCAGTCTAGCGGATACCTACAATGAGCAGTTCTTC.

In its sample, this clonotype was seen many times. The chain employs TRBV9 and TRBJ2-3, with a weak D call TRBD2 (6 bases). Germline-derived CDR1 and CDR2 are SGDLS and YYNGEE. The CDR3 sequence is 15 residues long. The V end lost 4 bases, the J end lost 2 bases, and 14 bases lay between the germline ends. The CDR3 DNA follows: TGTGCCAGCAGCTTTTGGGACTCCCCCACAGATACGCAGTATTTT. Translated, it gives CASSFWDSPTDTQYF.

This clonotype came up a few times. This sequence joins TRBV29-1 and TRBJ1-2; perhaps TRBD1 as D (6 bases). Germline V lookup: CDR1 SQVTM, CDR2 ANQGSEA. CDR3 length equals 13 residues. Trimming removed 7 bases at V and 2 bases at J, with 14 bases between. Here the CDR3 DNA reads TGCAGCGCCCCGGACAGCGGCAACTATGGCTACACCTTC. Encoded protein: CSAPDSGNYGYTF.

The rearrangement joins TRBV29-1 to TRBJ2-7, with a tentative D call TRBD1 (6 bases). V lost 6 bases and J lost 4, with 19 bases in between. CDR3 size: 14 residues. CDR1 and CDR2 (germline): SQVTM, ANQGSEA. CDR3 DNA: TGCAGCGTGAATGAACAGGGTTGGGGATACGAGCAGTACTTC. Translating it yields CSVNEQGWGYEQYF.

This clonotype appeared many times. V and J are TRBV29-1 and TRBJ1-4, with D possibly matching TRBD1 (5 bases). V dropped 8 bases and J dropped 4 bases, with 11 bases sitting between them. The CDR3 consists of 12 residues. CDR1 is SQVTM and CDR2 is ANQGSEA in the germline V gene. In DNA form, the CDR3 reads TGCAGCATGAGGGGCGTTAATGAAAAACTGTTTTTT. This sequence encodes CSMRGVNEKLFF. Variable domain in full (rest from reference TRBV29-1 and TRBJ1-4): SAVISQKPSRDICQRGTSLTIQCQVDSQVTMMFWYRQQPGQSLTLIATANQGSEATYESGFVIDKFPISRPNLTFSTLTVSNMSPEDSSIYLCSMRGVNEKLFFGSGTQLSVL.

This clonotype has only a few counts. The chain couples TRBV7-2 to TRBJ2-3; either TRBD1 or TRBD2 may fit D (6 bases each). V was cut by 0 bases and J by 7 bases, with 17 bases left in between. The CDR3 extends over 16 amino acids. Germline CDR1 and CDR2: SGHTA and FQGNSA. The CDR3 here is CASSLAPLLGGYTQYF. The CDR3 region has the DNA TGTGCCAGCAGCTTAGCGCCCTTGCTCGGGGGCTATACGCAGTATTTT. Supplemented by reference TRBV7-2 and TRBJ2-3, the full variable domain reads GAGVSQSPSNKVTEKGKDVELRCDPISGHTALYWYRQSLGQGLEFLIYFQGNSAPDKSGLPSDRFSAERTGGSVSTLTIQRTQQEDSAVYLCASSLAPLLGGYTQYFGPGTRLTVL.

CDR3: CASSSRDRGPGEQYF. The DNA for the CDR3 is TGTGCCAGCAGTAGCCGGGACAGGGGGCCGGGCGAGCAGTACTTC. The genes are TRBV28 and TRBJ2-7, with 12 nucleotides matching TRBD1. Per germline, CDR1 MDHEN and CDR2 SYDVKM. The CDR3 is 15 amino acids. With 5 bases clipped from V and 6 bases from J, the junction kept 8 bases outside the gene matches. Together with reference TRBV28 and TRBJ2-7, the CDR3 gives the full variable domain: DVKVTQSSRYLVKRTGEKVFLECVQDMDHENMFWYRQDPGLGLRLIYFSYDVKMKEKGDIPEGYSVSREKKERFSLILESASTNQTSMYLCASSSRDRGPGEQYFGPGTRLTVT.

This clonotype was seen ten or more times. The genes are TRBV5-1 and TRBJ2-7, with D perhaps TRBD2 (6 bases). This CDR3 contains 15 residues. Germline values: CDR1 SGHRS, CDR2 YFSETQ. The germline V and J ends were trimmed by 0 bases and 3 bases, with 13 bases remaining between them. CDR3 sequence reads: CASSLAGGAHYEQYF. As DNA, the CDR3 is TGCGCCAGCAGCTTGGCCGGAGGGGCTCACTACGAGCAGTACTTC.

The chain carries TRBV20-1 and TRBJ2-7, with 7 bases aligning to TRBD2. The J segment lost 0 bases and the V segment lost 5 bases, leaving 10 bases of the junction unmatched. The CDR3 loop spans 15 amino acids. Germline V CDR1 and CDR2: DFQATT, SNEGSKA (reference sequence). CDR3 amino acids: CSARSGGGASYEQYF. The CDR3 region has the DNA TGCAGTGCTCGTTCGGGCGGGGGTGCCTCCTACGAGCAGTACTTC.

This clonotype was counted many times. The V gene is TRBV5-1, the J gene TRBJ2-7, with 9 bases lining up with TRBD2. The trim removed 5 bases at V and 6 bases at J, leaving 12 bases unmatched. Germline-derived CDR1 and CDR2 are SGHRS and YFSETQ. The CDR3 is made up of 15 amino acids. This chain's CDR3 is CASRLDSGRPSEQYF. In DNA, the CDR3 is TGCGCCAGCAGATTAGATAGCGGGAGACCCAGCGAGCAGTACTTC.

The V and J genes are TRBV20-1 and TRBJ2-5, with D uncertain. The germline V gene has CDR1 DFQATT and CDR2 SNEGSKA (reference sequence). The CDR3 has 16 amino acids. The V and J ends lost 0 bases and 0 bases respectively, with 14 bases between them. CDR3 residues: CSARDMSTDYQETQYF. CDR3 nucleotides: TGCAGTGCTAGAGATATGAGCACAGACTACCAAGAGACCCAGTACTTC.

The chain links TRBV28 to TRBJ2-1; D is ambiguous. Trimming took off 2 bases at V and 0 bases at J, with 20 bases between the two ends. From germline, CDR1 is MDHEN and CDR2 SYDVKM. CDR3 size: 19 residues. This CDR3 reads CASSLNPSEERNSYNEQFF. Here the CDR3 DNA reads TGTGCCAGCAGTTTAAACCCTAGTGAGGAACGGAACTCCTACAATGAGCAGTTCTTC.

This clonotype appeared many times. This chain links TRBV20-1 with TRBJ2-7; TRBD1 is a possible D gene (5 bases). Trimming removed 0 bases from V and 3 bases from J, with 9 bases in between. Germline CDR1 is DFQATT and CDR2 is SNEGSKA (reference sequence). CDR3 length equals 13 residues. DNA for the CDR3: TGCAGTGCTAGAGATGGACACGTCTACGAGCAGTACTTC. Protein: CSARDGHVYEQYF.